The present T cell receptor beta chain was sequenced within a study of identical twins. The study's findings and limits: Reduced insertions were recorded for abundant cord blood beta clonotypes, with no such pattern in memory repertoires.

Unique molecular identifiers were present on the cDNA, and a universal primer site came from template switching. TCRdb fed the 5' RACE reads into MiXCR, producing one record per CDR3 protein. Of 250,000 to 350,000 distinct CDR3 sequences listed, roughly 10% are singletons. Looked up from germline, CDR1 is SGHRS and CDR2 is YFSETQ. This CDR3 spans 15 amino acids. Germline trimming cut 2 bases from V and 3 bases from J; bases unmatched to any gene: 7. This clonotype occurred many times. What it binds is not known. The same data also contributed to another study, on yellow fever vaccine responses in identical twins.

V is TRBV5-1 and J is TRBJ2-7; 8 positions agree with TRBD1. Sequencing was carried out using CD8+ T cells sorted from blood. The receptor's source is a woman in her late teens or twenties in good health. CDR3 bases: TGCGCCAGCAGCTTCGGGACAGGCGAGCTCTACGAGCAGTACTTC. It yields the protein CASSFGTGELYEQYF.